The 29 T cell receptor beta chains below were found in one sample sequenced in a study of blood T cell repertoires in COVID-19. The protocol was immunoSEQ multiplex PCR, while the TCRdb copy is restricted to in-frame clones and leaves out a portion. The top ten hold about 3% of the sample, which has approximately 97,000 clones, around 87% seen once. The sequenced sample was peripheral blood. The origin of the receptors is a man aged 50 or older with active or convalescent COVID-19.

The CDR3 region is CASSGSTGLGGYTF. The CDR3 DNA sequence: TGTGCCAGCAGTGGATCGACAGGGTTGGGTGGCTACACCTTC. This rearrangement joins TRBV27 to TRBJ1-2; 7 bases align to TRBD1. V gave up 5 bases and J gave up 7 bases; unmatched junction bases: 10. This CDR3 contains 14 residues. The germline V gene has CDR1 MNHEY and CDR2 SMNVEV (reference sequence).

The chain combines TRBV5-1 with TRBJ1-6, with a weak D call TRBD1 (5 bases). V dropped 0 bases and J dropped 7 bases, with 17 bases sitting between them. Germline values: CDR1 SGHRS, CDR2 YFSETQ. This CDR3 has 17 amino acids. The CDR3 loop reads CASSLVGRGVGNSPLHF. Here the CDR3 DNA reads TGCGCCAGCAGCTTGGTGGGTCGGGGGGTAGGAAATTCACCCCTCCACTTT.

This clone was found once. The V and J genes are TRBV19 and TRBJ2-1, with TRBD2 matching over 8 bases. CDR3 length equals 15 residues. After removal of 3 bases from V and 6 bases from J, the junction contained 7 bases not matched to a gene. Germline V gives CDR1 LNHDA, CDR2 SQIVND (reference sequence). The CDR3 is CASSILSGGGNEQFF. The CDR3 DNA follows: TGTGCCAGTAGTATCTTGTCGGGGGGGGGCAATGAGCAGTTCTTC.

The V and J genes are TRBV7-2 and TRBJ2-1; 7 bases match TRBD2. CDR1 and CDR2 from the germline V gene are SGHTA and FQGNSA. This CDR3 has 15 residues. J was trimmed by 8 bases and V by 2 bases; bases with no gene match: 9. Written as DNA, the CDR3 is TGTGCCAGCAGCTTATGGGGACTAAAGTCTCATGAGCAGTTCTTC. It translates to CASSLWGLKSHEQFF.

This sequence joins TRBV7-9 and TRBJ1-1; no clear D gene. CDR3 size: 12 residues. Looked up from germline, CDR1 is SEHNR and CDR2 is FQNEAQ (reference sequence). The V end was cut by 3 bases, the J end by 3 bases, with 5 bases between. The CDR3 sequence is CASSFRDTEAFF. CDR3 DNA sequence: TGTGCCAGCAGCTTTCGGGACACTGAAGCTTTCTTT. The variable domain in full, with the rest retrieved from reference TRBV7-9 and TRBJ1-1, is DTGVSQNPRHKITKRGQNVTFRCDPISEHNRLYWYRQTLGQGPEFLTYFQNEAQLEKSRLLSDRFSAERPKGSFSTLEIQRTEQGDSAMYLCASSFRDTEAFFGQGTRLTVV.

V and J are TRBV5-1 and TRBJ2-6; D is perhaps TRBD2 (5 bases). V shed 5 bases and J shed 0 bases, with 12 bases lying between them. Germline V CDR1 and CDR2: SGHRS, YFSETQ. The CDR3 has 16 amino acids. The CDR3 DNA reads TGCGCCAGCAGGGTCTCGGGAAACTCTGGGGCCAACGTCCTGACTTTC. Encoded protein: CASRVSGNSGANVLTF.

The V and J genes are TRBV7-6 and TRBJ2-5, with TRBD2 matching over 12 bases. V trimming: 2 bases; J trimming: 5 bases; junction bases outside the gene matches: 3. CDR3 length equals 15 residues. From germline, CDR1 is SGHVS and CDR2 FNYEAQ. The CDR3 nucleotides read TGTGCCAGCAGCTTACGGACTAGCGGGGAGGAGACCCAGTACTTC. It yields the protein CASSLRTSGEETQYF.

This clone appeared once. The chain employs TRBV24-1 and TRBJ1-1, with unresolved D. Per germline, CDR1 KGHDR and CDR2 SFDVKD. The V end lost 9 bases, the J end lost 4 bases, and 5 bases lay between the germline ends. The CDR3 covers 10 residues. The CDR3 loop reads CATQITEAFF. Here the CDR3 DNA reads TGTGCCACCCAGATCACTGAAGCTTTCTTT.

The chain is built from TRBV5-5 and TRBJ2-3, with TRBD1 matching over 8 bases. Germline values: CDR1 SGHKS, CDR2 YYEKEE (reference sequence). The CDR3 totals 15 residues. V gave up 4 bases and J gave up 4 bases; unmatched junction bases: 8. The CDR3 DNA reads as TGTGCCAGCAGCCCGAGACAGGGGTCGGCAGATACGCAGTATTTT. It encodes CASSPRQGSADTQYF.

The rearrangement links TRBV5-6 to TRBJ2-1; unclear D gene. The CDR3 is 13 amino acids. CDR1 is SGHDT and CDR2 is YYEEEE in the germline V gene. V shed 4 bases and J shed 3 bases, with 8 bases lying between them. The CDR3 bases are TGTGCCAGCAGCAAGACTGACTACAATGAGCAGTTCTTC. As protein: CASSKTDYNEQFF.

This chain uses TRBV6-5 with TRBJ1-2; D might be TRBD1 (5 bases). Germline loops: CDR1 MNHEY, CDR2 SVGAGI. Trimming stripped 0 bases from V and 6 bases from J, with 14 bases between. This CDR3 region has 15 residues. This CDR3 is CASSYSIYGADGYTF. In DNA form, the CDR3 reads TGTGCCAGCAGTTACTCGATATATGGGGCGGATGGCTACACCTTC.

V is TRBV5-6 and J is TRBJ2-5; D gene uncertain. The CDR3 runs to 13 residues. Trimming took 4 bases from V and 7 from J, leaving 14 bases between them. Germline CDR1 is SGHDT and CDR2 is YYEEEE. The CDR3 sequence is CASSPNSEVTQYF. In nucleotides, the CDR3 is TGTGCCAGCAGCCCAAACTCAGAGGTGACCCAGTACTTC.

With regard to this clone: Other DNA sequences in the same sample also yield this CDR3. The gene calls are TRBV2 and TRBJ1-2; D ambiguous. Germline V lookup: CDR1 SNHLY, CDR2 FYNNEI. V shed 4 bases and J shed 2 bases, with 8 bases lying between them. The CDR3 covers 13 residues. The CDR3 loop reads CASSAGQNYGYTF. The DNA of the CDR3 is TGTGCCAGCAGTGCTGGTCAGAACTATGGCTACACCTTC.

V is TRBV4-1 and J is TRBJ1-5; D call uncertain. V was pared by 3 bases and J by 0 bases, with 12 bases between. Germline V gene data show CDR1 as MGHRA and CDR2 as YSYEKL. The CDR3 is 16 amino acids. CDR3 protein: CASSQMSGSSNQPQHF. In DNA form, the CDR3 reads TGCGCCAGCAGCCAGATGAGTGGGAGTAGCAATCAGCCCCAGCATTTT.

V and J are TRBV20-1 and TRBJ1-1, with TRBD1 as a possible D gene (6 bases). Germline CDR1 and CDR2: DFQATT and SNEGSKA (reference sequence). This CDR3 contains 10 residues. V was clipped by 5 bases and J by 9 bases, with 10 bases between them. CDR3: CSAPGEKAFF. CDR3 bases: TGCAGTGCTCCAGGGGAAAAAGCTTTCTTT.

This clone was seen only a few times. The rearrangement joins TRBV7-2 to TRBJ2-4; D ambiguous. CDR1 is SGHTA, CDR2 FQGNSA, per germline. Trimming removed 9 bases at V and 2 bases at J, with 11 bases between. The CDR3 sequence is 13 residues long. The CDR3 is CASGRNPKNIQYF. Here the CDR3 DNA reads TGTGCCAGTGGCCGAAATCCCAAAAACATTCAGTACTTC.

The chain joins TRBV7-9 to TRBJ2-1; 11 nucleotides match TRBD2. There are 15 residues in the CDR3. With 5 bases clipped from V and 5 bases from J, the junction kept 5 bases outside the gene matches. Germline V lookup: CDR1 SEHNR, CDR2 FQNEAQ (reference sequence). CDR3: CASSPGTSGDNEQFF. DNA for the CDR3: TGTGCCAGCAGCCCAGGGACTAGCGGAGACAATGAGCAGTTCTTC.

The CDR3 region is CASSQETGTGGDNSPLHF. CDR3 DNA: TGCGCCAGCAGCCAAGAGACCGGGACAGGGGGAGATAATTCACCCCTCCACTTT. The chain recombines TRBV4-1 with TRBJ1-6, with TRBD1 identical over 11 bases. This CDR3 spans 18 amino acids. The germline gives CDR1 MGHRA, CDR2 YSYEKL. V shed 0 bases and J 5 bases; nucleotides not matched to a gene: 6.

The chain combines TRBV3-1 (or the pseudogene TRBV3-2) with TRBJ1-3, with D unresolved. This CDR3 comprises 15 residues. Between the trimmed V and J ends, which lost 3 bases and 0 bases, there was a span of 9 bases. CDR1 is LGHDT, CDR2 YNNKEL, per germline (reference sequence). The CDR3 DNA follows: TGTGCCAGCAGCCAGAACAGTGGCTCTGGAAACACCATATATTTT. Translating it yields CASSQNSGSGNTIYF.

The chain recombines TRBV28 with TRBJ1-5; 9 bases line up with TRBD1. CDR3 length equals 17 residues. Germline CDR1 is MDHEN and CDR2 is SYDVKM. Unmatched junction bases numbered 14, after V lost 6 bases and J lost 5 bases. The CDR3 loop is CASRLTGGAIRHQPQHF. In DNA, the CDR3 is TGTGCCAGCAGGCTTACAGGGGGCGCGATACGGCATCAGCCCCAGCATTTT.

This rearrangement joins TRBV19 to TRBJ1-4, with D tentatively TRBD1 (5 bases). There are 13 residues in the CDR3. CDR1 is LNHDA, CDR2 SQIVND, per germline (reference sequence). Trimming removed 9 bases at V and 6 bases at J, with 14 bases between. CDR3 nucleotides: TGTGCCAGCCAACAGGTCGGTTATGAAAAACTGTTTTTT. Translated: CASQQVGYEKLFF.

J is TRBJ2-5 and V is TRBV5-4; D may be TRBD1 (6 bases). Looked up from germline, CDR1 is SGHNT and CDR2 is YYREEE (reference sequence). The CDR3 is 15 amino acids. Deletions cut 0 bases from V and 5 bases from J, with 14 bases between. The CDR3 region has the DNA TGTGCCAGCAGCTTGGGCAGGGGAGAATTGGAGACCCAGTACTTC. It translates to CASSLGRGELETQYF.

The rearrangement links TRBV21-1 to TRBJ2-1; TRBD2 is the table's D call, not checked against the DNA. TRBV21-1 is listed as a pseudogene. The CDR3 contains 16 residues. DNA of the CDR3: TGTGCCAGCAGCAGTCGGCGAGCGGGGGGCTACAATGAGCAGTTCTTC. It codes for CASSSRRAGGYNEQFF.

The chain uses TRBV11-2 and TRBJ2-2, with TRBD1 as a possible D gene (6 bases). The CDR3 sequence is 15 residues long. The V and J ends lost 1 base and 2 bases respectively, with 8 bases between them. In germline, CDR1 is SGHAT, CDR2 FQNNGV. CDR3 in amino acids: CASSLGGPNTGELFF. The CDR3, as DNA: TGTGCCAGCAGCTTAGGGGGGCCCAACACCGGGGAGCTGTTTTTT.

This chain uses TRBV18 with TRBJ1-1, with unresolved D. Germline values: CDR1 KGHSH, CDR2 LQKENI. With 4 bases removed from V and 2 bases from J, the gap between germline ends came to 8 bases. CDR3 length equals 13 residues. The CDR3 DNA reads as TGTGCCAGCTCACAGACTGAAAACACTGAAGCTTTCTTT. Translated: CASSQTENTEAFF.

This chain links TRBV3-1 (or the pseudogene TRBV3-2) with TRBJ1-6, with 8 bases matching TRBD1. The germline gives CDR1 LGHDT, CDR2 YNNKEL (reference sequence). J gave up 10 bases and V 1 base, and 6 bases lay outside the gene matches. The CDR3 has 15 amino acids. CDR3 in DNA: TGTGCCAGCAGCCAAGCGACAGGGGTTCAGTCACCCCTCCACTTT. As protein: CASSQATGVQSPLHF.

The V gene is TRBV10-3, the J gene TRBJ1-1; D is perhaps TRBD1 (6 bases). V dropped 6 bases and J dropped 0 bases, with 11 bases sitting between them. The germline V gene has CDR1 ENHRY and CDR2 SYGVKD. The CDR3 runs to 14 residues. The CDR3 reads CAIRTGALNTEAFF. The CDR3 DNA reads TGTGCCATCAGGACAGGAGCTTTGAACACTGAAGCTTTCTTT.

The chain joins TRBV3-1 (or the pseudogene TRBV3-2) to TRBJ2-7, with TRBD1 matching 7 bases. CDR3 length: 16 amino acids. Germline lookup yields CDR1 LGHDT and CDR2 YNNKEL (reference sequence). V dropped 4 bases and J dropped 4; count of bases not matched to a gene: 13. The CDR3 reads CASSPATGRRLYEQYF. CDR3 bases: TGTGCCAGCAGCCCCGCGACAGGGAGACGTCTGTACGAGCAGTACTTC.

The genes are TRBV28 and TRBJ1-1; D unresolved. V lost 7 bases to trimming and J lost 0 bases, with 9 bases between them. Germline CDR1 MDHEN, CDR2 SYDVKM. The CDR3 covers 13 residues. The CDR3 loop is CASIPFMNTEAFF. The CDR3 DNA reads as TGTGCCAGCATCCCTTTTATGAACACTGAAGCTTTCTTT.